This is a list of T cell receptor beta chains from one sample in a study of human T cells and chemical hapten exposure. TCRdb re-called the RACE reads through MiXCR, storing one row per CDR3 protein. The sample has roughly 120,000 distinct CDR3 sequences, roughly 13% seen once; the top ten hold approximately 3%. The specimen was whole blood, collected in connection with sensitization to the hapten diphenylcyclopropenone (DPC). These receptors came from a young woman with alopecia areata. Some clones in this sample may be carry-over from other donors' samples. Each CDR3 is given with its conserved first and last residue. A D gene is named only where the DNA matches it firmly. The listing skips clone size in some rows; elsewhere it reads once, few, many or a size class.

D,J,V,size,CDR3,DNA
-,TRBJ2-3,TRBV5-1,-,CASSSSWRDTQYF,TGCGCCAGCAGCTCGAGTTGGAGAGATACGCAGTATTTT
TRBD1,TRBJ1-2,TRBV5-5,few,CASSSRTGNYGYTF,TGTGCCAGCAGCTCAAGGACAGGGAACTATGGCTACACCTTC
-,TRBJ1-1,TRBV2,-,CASSLKWGENTEAFF,TGTGCCAGCAGTCTGAAGTGGGGGGAGAACACTGAAGCTTTCTTT
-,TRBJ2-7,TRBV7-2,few,CASSLGRSSYEQYF,TGTGCCAGCAGCTTAGGGCGGAGCTCCTACGAGCAGTACTTC
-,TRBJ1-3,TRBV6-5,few,CASSPEPSGNTIYF,TGTGCCAGCAGCCCGGAGCCATCTGGAAACACCATATATTTT
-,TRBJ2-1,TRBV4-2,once,CASSQGETYNEQFF,TGTGCCAGCAGCCAGGGTGAGACCTACAATGAGCAGTTCTTC
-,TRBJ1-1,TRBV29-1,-,CSVEAAGRGSEAFF,TGCAGCGTTGAAGCGGCAGGCCGCGGTTCTGAAGCTTTCTTT
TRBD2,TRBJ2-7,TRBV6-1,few,CASSSAGVPYEQYF,TGTGCCAGCTCTTCAGCGGGAGTCCCCTACGAGCAGTACTTC
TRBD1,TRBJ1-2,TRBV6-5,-,CASSSGGPNYGYTF,TGTGCCAGCAGTTCAGGGGGCCCTAACTATGGCTACACCTTC
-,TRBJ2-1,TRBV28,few,CASTQWDTYNEQFF,TGTGCCAGCACTCAGTGGGATACCTACAATGAGCAGTTCTTC
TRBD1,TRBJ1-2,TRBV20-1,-,CSAVTGTGIYGYTF,TGCAGTGCCGTAACCGGGACAGGGATCTATGGCTACACCTTC
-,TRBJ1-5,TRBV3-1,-,CASSDSLNQPQHF,TGTGCCAGCAGCGATTCTCTCAATCAGCCCCAGCATTTT
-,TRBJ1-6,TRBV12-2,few,CASRVITGEYSYNSPLHF,TGTGCAAGTCGCGTTATCACAGGGGAATACTCCTATAATTCACCCCTCCACTTT
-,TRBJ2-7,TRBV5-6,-,CASSAGTESSYEQYF,TGTGCCAGCAGCGCGGGGACAGAAAGCTCCTACGAGCAGTACTTC
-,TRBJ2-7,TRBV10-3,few,CAISGAEHYEQYF,TGTGCCATCAGTGGGGCAGAACACTACGAGCAGTACTTC
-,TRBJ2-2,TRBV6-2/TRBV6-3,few,CASSSYNTGELFF,TGTGCCAGCAGCTCTTATAACACCGGGGAGCTGTTTTTT
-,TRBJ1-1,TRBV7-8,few,CASSLDQGTGYTEAFF,TGTGCCAGCAGCTTAGATCAGGGGACTGGGTACACTGAAGCTTTCTTT
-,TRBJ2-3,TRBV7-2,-,CASTLGPGQYF,TGTGCCAGCACCTTAGGCCCCGGGCAGTATTTT
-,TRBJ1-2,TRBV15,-,CATSLGNGRPNYGYTF,TGTGCCACCAGCTTGGGCAACGGCAGGCCGAACTATGGCTACACCTTC
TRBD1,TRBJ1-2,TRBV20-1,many,CSARGRARTGDGYTF,TGCAGTGCTAGAGGGAGGGCGCGGACAGGGGACGGCTACACCTTC
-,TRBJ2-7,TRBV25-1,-,CASSEQGRDLSYEQYF,TGTGCCAGCAGTGAACAAGGAAGGGACCTCTCCTACGAGCAGTACTTC
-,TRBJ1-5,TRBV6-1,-,CASSEVVPGNQPQHF,TGTGCCAGCAGTGAAGTAGTCCCCGGCAATCAGCCCCAGCATTTT
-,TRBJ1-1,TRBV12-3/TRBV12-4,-,CASSPEGRHTEAFF,TGTGCCAGCAGTCCGGAGGGTAGGCACACTGAAGCTTTCTTT
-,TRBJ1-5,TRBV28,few,CASRTPGRGSQPQHF,TGTGCCAGCAGAACCCCGGGCAGGGGTAGTCAGCCCCAGCATTTT
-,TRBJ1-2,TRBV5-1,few,CASSLAPRDYGYTF,TGCGCCAGCAGCTTGGCCCCCAGGGACTATGGCTACACCTTC
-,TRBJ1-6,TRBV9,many,CASSRAPGRFGNSPLHF,TGTGCCAGCAGCCGAGCACCTGGCCGATTCGGTAATTCACCCCTCCACTTT
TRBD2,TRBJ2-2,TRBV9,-,CASSPGLAGVPGELFF,TGTGCCAGCAGCCCAGGGCTAGCGGGGGTCCCCGGGGAGCTGTTTTTT
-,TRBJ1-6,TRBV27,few,CASSCFYSRYF,TGTGCCAGCAGTTGTTTTTATAGTCGTTACTTT
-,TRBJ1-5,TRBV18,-,CASSPSNRGNQPQHF,TGTGCCAGCTCACCAAGTAACAGGGGCAATCAGCCCCAGCATTTT
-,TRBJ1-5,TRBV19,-,CASPCPLDRFDNQPQHF,TGTGCCAGCCCCTGCCCGCTCGACAGGTTTGACAATCAGCCCCAGCATTTT
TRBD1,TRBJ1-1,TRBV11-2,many,CASSLDYPDRGSRTEAFF,TGTGCCAGCAGCTTAGATTATCCGGACAGGGGCTCCAGGACTGAAGCTTTCTTT
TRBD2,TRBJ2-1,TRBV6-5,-,CASSPGTSLTYNEQFF,TGTGCCAGCAGTCCCGGGACTAGTCTCACCTACAATGAGCAGTTCTTC
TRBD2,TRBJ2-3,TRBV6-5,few,CASSYLAGGGDTQYF,TGTGCCAGCAGTTACCTAGCGGGGGGAGGAGATACGCAGTATTTT
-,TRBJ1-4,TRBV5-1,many,CASSLGRGEKLFF,TGCGCCAGCAGCTTGGGCCGAGGGGAAAAACTGTTTTTT
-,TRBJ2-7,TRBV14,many,CASSQRTLRARSYEQYF,TGTGCCAGCAGCCAAAGGACACTGAGGGCTCGCTCCTACGAGCAGTACTTC
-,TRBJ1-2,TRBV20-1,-,CSAGEGLNYGYTF,TGCAGTGCTGGGGAGGGGTTAAACTATGGCTACACCTTC
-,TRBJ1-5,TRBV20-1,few,CSARDERSQHF,TGCAGTGCTAGAGATGAGCGGTCCCAGCATTTT
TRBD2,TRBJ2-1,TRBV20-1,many,CSAKIAGGNEQFF,TGCAGTGCTAAGATAGCGGGGGGGAATGAGCAGTTCTTC
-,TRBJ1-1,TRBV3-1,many,CASSQVQGAEAFF,TGTGCCAGCAGCCAAGTCCAGGGCGCTGAAGCTTTCTTT
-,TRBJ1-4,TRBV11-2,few,CASSFGGAGEKLFF,TGTGCCAGCAGTTTCGGGGGCGCAGGTGAAAAACTGTTTTTT
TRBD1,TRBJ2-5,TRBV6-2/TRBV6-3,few,CASSPRTGGAGQETQYF,TGTGCCAGCAGCCCCAGAACAGGGGGCGCGGGTCAAGAGACCCAGTACTTC